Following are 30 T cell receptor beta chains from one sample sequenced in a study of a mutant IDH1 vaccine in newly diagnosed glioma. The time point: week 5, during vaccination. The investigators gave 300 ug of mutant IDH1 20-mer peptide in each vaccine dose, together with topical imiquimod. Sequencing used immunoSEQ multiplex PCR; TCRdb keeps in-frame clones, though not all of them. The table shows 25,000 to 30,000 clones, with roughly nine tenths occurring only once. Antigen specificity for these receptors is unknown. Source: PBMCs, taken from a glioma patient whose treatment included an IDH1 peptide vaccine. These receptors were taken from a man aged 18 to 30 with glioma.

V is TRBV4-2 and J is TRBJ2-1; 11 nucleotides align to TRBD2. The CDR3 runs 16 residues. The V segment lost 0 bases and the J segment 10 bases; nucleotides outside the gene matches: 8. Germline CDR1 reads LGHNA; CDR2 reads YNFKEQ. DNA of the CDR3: TGTGCCAGCAGCCAAGAGGAACTAGCGGGAGATGGGGAGCAGTTCTTC. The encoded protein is CASSQEELAGDGEQFF.

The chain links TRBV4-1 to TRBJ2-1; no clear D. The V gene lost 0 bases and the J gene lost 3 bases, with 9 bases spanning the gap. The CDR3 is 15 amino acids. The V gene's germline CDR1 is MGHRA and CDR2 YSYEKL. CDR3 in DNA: TGCGCCAGCAGCCAAGACGGTAGAGGCTACAATGAGCAGTTCTTC. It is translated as CASSQDGRGYNEQFF.

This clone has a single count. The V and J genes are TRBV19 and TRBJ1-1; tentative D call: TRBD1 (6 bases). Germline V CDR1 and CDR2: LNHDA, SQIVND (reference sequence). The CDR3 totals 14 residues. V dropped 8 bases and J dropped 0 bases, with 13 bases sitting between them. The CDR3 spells CASSNGGLNTEAFF. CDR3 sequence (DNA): TGTGCCAGTTCGAATGGGGGGCTGAACACTGAAGCTTTCTTT.

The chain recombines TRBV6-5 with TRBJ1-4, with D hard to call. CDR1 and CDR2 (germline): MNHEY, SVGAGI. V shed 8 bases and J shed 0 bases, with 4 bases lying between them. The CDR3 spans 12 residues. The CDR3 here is CASGATNEKLFF. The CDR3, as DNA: TGTGCCAGCGGGGCAACTAATGAAAAACTGTTTTTT.

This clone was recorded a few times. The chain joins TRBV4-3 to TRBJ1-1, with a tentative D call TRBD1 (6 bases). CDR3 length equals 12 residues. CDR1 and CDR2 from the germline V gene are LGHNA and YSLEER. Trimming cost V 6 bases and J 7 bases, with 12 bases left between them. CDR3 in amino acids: CASSLGGREAFF. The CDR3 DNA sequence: TGCGCCAGCAGTCTAGGGGGGCGTGAAGCTTTCTTT.

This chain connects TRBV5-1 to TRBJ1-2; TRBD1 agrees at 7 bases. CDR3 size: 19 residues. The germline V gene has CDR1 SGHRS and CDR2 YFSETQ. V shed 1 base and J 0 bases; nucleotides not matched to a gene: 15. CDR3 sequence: CASSLRGQGVGVANYGYTF. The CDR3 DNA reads TGCGCCAGCAGCTTGAGGGGCCAGGGGGTTGGAGTTGCTAACTATGGCTACACCTTC.

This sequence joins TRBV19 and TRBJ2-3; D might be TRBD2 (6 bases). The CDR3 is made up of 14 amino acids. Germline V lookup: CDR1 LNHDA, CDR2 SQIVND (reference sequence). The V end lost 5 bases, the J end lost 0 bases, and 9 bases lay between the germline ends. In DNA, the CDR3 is TGTGCCAGTAGTGCGGGGACTAGCACAGATACGCAGTATTTT. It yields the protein CASSAGTSTDTQYF.

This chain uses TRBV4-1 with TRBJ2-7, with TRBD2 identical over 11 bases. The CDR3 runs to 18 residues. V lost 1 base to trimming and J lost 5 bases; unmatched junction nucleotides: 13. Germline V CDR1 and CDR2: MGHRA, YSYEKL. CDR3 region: CASSQVDLGLAGGHEQYF. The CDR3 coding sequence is TGCGCCAGCAGCCAAGTCGACCTTGGCCTAGCGGGAGGTCACGAGCAGTACTTC.

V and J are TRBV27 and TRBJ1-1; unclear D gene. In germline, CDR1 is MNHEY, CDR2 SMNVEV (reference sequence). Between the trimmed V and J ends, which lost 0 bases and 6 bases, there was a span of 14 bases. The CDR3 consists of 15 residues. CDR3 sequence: CASSLSPAGRAEAFF. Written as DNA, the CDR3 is TGTGCCAGCAGTTTATCGCCAGCGGGGAGAGCTGAAGCTTTCTTT.

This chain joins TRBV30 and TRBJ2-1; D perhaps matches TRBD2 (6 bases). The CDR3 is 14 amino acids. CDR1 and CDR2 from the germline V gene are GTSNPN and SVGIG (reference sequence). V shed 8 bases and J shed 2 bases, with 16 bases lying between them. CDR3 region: CAGDGGKTYNEQFF. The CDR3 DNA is TGTGCCGGCGATGGCGGGAAAACCTACAATGAGCAGTTCTTC.

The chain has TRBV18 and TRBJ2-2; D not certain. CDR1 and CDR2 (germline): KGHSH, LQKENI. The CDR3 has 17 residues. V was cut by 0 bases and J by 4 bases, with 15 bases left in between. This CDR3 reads CASSPPERVLATGELFF. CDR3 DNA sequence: TGTGCCAGCTCACCACCGGAACGAGTTCTCGCCACCGGGGAGCTGTTTTTT.

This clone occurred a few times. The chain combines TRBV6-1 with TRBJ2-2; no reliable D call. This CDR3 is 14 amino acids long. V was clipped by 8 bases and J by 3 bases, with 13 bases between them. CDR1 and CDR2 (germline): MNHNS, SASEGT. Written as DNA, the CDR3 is TGTGCCAGCGCCTCTCCTTACGACACCGGGGAGCTGTTTTTT. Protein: CASASPYDTGELFF.

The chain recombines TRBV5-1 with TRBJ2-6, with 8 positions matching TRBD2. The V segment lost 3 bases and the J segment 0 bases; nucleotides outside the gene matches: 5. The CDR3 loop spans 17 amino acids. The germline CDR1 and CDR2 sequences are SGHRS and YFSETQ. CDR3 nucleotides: TGCGCCAGCAGCTCCATAGCGGGGAGCTCTGGGGCCAACGTCCTGACTTTC. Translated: CASSSIAGSSGANVLTF.

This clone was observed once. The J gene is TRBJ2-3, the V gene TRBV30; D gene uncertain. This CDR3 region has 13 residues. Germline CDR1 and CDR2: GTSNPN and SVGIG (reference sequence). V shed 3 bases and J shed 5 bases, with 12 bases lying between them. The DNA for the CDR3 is TGTGCCTGGAGACCCCCTTTAGGAGATACGCAGTATTTT. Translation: CAWRPPLGDTQYF.

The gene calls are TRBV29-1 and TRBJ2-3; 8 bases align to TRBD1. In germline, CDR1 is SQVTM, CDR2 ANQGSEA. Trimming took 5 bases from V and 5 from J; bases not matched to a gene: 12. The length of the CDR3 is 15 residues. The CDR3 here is CSVPTGTGFIDTQYF. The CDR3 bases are TGCAGCGTTCCGACCGGGACAGGATTTATAGATACGCAGTATTTT.

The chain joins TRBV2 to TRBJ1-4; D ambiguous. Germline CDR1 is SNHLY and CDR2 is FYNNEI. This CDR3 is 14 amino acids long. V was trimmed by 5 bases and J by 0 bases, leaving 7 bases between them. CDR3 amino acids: CASSTQTTNEKLFF. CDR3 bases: TGTGCCAGCAGTACACAGACAACTAATGAAAAACTGTTTTTT.

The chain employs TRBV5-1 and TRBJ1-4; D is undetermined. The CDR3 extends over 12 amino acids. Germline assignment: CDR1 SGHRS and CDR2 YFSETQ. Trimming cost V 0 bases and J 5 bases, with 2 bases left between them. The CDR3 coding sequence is TGCGCCAGCAGCTTGGGGAATGAAAAACTGTTTTTT. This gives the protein CASSLGNEKLFF.

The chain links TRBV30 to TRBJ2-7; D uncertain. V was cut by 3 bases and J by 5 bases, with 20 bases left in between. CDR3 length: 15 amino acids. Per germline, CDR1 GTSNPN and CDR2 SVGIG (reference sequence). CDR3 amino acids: CAWSPRVGSPHEQYF. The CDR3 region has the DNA TGTGCCTGGAGCCCCCGAGTGGGGTCCCCCCACGAGCAGTACTTC.

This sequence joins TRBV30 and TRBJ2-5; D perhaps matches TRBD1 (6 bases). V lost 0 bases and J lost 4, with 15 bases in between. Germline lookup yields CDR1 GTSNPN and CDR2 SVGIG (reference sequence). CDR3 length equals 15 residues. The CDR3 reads CAWSVGAGVGETQYF. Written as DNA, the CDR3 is TGTGCCTGGAGTGTAGGGGCAGGGGTGGGAGAGACCCAGTACTTC.

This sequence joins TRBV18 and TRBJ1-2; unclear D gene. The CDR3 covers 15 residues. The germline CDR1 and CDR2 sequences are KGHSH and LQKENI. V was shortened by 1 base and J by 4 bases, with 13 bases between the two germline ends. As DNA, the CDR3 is TGTGCCAGCTCACCACGGCAGGAGATGAGCTATGGCTACACCTTC. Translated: CASSPRQEMSYGYTF.

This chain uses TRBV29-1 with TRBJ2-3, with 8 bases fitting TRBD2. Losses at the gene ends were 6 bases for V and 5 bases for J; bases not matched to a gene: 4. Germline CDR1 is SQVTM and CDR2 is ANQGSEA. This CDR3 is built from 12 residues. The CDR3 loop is CSVEAGGDTQYF. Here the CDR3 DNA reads TGCAGCGTCGAGGCGGGGGGAGATACGCAGTATTTT.

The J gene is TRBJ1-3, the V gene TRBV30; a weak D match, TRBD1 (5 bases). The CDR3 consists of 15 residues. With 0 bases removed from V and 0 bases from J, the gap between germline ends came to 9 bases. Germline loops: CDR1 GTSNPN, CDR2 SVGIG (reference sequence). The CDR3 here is CAWSVQDFSGNTIYF. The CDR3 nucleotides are TGTGCCTGGAGTGTACAGGACTTCTCTGGAAACACCATATATTTT.

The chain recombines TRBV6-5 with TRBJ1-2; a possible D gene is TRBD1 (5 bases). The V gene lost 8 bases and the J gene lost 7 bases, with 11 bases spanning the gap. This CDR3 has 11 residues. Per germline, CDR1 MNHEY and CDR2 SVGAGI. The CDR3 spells CASRTGGGYTF. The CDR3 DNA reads TGTGCCAGCCGGACGGGGGGTGGCTACACCTTC.

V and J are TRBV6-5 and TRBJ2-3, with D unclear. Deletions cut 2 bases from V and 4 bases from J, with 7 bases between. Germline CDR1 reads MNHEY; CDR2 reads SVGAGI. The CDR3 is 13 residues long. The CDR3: CASSYKESDTQYF. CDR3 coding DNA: TGTGCCAGCAGTTACAAGGAGTCAGATACGCAGTATTTT.

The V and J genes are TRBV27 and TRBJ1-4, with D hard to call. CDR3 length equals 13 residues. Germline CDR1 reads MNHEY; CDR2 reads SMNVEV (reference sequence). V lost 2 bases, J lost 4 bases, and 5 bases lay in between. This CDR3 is CASSLSGNEKLFF. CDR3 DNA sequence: TGTGCCAGCAGTTTAAGTGGTAATGAAAAACTGTTTTTT. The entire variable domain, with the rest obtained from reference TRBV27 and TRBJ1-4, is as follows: EAQVTQNPRYLITVTGKKLTVTCSQNMNHEYMSWYRQDPGLGLRQIYYSMNVEVTDKGDVPEGYKVSRKEKRNFPLILESPSPNQTSLYFCASSLSGNEKLFFGSGTQLSVL.

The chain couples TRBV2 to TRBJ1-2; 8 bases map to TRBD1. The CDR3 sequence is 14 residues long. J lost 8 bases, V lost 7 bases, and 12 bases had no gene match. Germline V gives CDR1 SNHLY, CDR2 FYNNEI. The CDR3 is CASNPGQVWGGYTF. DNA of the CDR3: TGTGCCAGCAACCCGGGACAGGTCTGGGGCGGCTACACCTTC.

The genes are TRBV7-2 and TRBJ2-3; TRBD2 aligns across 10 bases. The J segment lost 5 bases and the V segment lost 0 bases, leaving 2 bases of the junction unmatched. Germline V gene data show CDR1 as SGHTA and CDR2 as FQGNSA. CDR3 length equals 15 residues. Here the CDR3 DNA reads TGTGCCAGCAGCTTAGCGGCTAGCGGGGGAGATACGCAGTATTTT. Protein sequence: CASSLAASGGDTQYF.

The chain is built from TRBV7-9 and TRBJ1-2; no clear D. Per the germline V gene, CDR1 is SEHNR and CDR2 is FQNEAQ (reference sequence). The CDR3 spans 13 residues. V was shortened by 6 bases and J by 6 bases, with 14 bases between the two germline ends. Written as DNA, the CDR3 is TGTGCCAGCAGGGGAGGAGCAGTCAATGGCTACACCTTC. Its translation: CASRGGAVNGYTF.

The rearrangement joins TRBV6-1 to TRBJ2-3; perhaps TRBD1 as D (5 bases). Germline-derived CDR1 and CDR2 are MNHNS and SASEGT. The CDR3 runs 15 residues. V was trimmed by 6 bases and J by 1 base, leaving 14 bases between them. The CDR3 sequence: CASSPRETRTDTQYF. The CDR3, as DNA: TGTGCCAGCAGCCCCAGGGAAACTCGCACAGATACGCAGTATTTT.

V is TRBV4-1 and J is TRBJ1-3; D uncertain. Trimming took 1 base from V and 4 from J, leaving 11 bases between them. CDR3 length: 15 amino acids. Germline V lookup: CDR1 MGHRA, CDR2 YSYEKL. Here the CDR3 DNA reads TGCGCCAGCAGCCAAGTAGGAGGGCAAGGAAACACCATATATTTT. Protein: CASSQVGGQGNTIYF.